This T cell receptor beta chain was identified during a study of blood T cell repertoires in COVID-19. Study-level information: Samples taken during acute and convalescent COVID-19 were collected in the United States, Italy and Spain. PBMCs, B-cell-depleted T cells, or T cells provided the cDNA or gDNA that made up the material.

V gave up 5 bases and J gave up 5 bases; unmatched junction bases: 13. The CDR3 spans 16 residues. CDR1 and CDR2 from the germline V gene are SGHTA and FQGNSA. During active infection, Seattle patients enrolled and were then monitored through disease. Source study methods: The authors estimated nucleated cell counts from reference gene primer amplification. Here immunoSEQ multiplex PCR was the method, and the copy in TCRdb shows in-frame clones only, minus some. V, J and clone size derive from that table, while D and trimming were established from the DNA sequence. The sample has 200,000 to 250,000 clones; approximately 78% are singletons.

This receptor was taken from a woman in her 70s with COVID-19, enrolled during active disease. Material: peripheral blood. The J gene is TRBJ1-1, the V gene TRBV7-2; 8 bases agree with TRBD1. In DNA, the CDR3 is TGTGCCAGCAGCAGACAGGGGTCGAACCGGGGGACTGAAGCTTTCTTT. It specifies CASSRQGSNRGTEAFF.